The 30 T cell receptor beta chains listed next were all sequenced from one sample in a study of tumor and adjacent non-tumor tissue in lung cancer. A modified ARM-PCR protocol with three rounds of nested PCR amplified TCRbeta. TCRdb called the multiplex PCR reads again in MiXCR, with one record for every CDR3 protein. This table holds tens of thousands of distinct CDR3 sequences, approximately 70% found once. The template was RNA from unsorted bulk tissue. Material for sequencing was lung tumor tissue. The receptors shown here come from a man in his 60s with non-small cell lung cancer.

The chain has TRBV11-3 and TRBJ2-2, with a weak D call TRBD1 (5 bases). The CDR3 runs to 14 residues. The V and J ends lost 10 bases and 6 bases respectively, with 18 bases between them. Germline V gene data show CDR1 as SGHNT and CDR2 as YENEEA. Written as DNA, the CDR3 is TGTGCCAACAGTCCCCGAAGGGGCCCCGGGGAGCTGTTTTTT. Translation gives CANSPRRGPGELFF.

As for this clonotype: A read error may account for a junction end that differs from germline. The V gene is TRBV5-5, the J gene TRBJ2-7; 7 bases line up with TRBD2. Germline CDR1 reads SGHKS; CDR2 reads YYEKEE (reference sequence). CDR3 length: 14 amino acids. This CDR3 is CAISLVSGAYEPYF. The CDR3 DNA is TGTGCCATTAGCTTGGTCAGCGGGGCCTACGAGCCGTACTTC.

This chain links TRBV20-1 with TRBJ2-5; 10 nucleotides align to TRBD2. The CDR3 contains 15 residues. Germline trimming cut 6 bases from V and 5 bases from J; bases unmatched to any gene: 12. CDR1 is DFQATT, CDR2 SNEGSKA, per germline (reference sequence). CDR3 in amino acids: CSAPPLAGAGETQYF. The CDR3 nucleotides read TGCAGTGCACCTCCCCTAGCGGGGGCCGGGGAGACCCAGTACTTC.

This clonotype showed up many times. This sequence joins TRBV4-1 and TRBJ2-1; 9 nucleotides match TRBD1. V lost 3 bases and J lost 3; bases outside the gene matches: 3. The CDR3 is 15 amino acids. Germline-derived CDR1 and CDR2 are MGHRA and YSYEKL. The CDR3 DNA is TGCGCCAGCAGCCAGGGGACAGGGAACTACAATGAGCAGTTCTTC. It is translated as CASSQGTGNYNEQFF.

As to this clonotype: One junction end disagrees with the germline gene, perhaps due to a read error. V gene TRBV12-3 or TRBV12-4 combines with J gene TRBJ2-6; tentatively, D is TRBD2 (6 bases). CDR3 size: 15 residues. The CDR3 sequence is CASSWRESGANVVSF. CDR3 nucleotide sequence: TGTGCCAGCAGTTGGAGGGAATCTGGGGCCAACGTCGTGAGTTTC.

Concerning this clonotype: The junction shows a germline mismatch at one end, possibly a read error. The rearrangement links TRBV4-2 to TRBJ2-1, with D uncertain. Germline values: CDR1 LGHNA, CDR2 YNFKEQ. CDR3 length: 17 residues. DNA for the CDR3: TGTGCCAGCAGACAAGATGGGAACCCCGGAACCTACAATGGGCAGTTCTTC. Its protein is CASRQDGNPGTYNGQFF.

This clonotype appeared a single time. The final CDR3 position lacks the conserved phenylalanine or tryptophan, pointing to a likely read error. Because the CDR3's place on the DNA is in doubt, the DNA is left out and the CDR3 is given as listed by TCRdb. This chain joins TRBV4-1 and TRBJ2-2; no check of the table's D call, TRBD2, against the DNA was made. The CDR3 is 16 residues long, counting both termini. CDR1 is MGHRA, CDR2 YSYEKL, per germline. CDR3 loop: CASSQGQGPAAGEPLS.

The table lists this clonotype with a few counts. A much larger clone sits a single nucleotide away, making a read error possible. The rearrangement links TRBV12-3 or TRBV12-4 to TRBJ2-1; D not resolved. This CDR3 has 12 residues. CDR3 nucleotide sequence: TGTGCCAGCAGTTTAAACGCCAATGAGCTGTTCTTC. Its translation: CASSLNANELFF.

Of note for this clonotype: One end of the junction fails to match germline, which may point to a read error. The chain joins TRBV12-3 or TRBV12-4 to TRBJ1-6, with TRBD1 identical over 9 bases. The CDR3 is made up of 14 amino acids. This CDR3 is CTSSPTGGHSPLHF. CDR3 DNA sequence: TGTACCAGCAGCCCGACAGGGGGTCATTCACCCCTCCACTTC.

This clonotype came up many times. The chain links TRBV6-1 to TRBJ2-7, with TRBD1 as a possible D gene (6 bases). CDR1 MNHNS and CDR2 SASEGT come from the germline V gene. Trimming took off 7 bases at V and 3 bases at J, with 10 bases between the two ends. The CDR3 loop spans 12 amino acids. This chain's CDR3 is CASNRVGYEQYF. CDR3 DNA sequence: TGTGCCAGCAACAGGGTAGGCTACGAGCAGTACTTC.

Concerning this clonotype itself: No conserved phenylalanine or tryptophan is present at the end of the CDR3, so a read error is the likely explanation. The DNA is left out, because the CDR3 cannot be placed on it with certainty; the CDR3 is given as TCRdb lists it. The chain couples TRBV12-3 or TRBV12-4 to TRBJ1-1; the table gives TRBD1 as D, unverified against the DNA. The CDR3 spans 15 residues, counting both ends. The CDR3: CASRHDRVQGTEASY.

This chain joins TRBV29-1 and TRBJ1-1; TRBD1 might be the D (5 bases). Trimming removed 8 bases at V and 1 base at J, with 14 bases between. The CDR3 is 13 amino acids. Germline V CDR1 and CDR2: SQVTM, ANQGSEA. CDR3 in amino acids: CSTRMGGNTEAFF. CDR3 in DNA: TGCAGCACTCGAATGGGGGGGAACACTGAAGCTTTCTTT.

Regarding this clonotype: A clone one base away is much larger, so this may be a read error. This chain uses TRBV5-1 with TRBJ2-1; D possibly matches TRBD1 or TRBD2 (5 bases each). CDR1 is SGHRS and CDR2 is YFSETQ in the germline V gene. The CDR3 runs 13 residues. The CDR3 region is CASSFEGLDEQLF. In DNA, the CDR3 is TGCGCCAGCAGCTTTGAGGGGCTAGATGAGCAGCTCTTC.

A remark on this clonotype: A read error may explain this, as a much larger clone is one base away. This sequence joins TRBV20-1 and TRBJ1-1; D not certain. The CDR3 loop spans 13 amino acids. Germline values: CDR1 DFQATT, CDR2 SNEGSKA (reference sequence). Here the CDR3 reads CSASREANTGAFF. The CDR3 DNA is TGCAGTGCTAGTCGCGAGGCGAACACTGGAGCTTTCTTT.

This chain uses TRBV2 with TRBJ1-1; 10 bases map to TRBD1. V lost 9 bases and J lost 2; bases outside the gene matches: 6. The V gene's germline CDR1 is SNHLY and CDR2 FYNNEI. The CDR3 consists of 14 residues. CDR3 sequence reads: CASKGQGGNTEAFF. DNA for the CDR3: TGTGCCAGTAAAGGACAGGGGGGAAACACTGAAGCTTTCTTT.

The V and J genes are TRBV11-1 and TRBJ1-1, with D tentatively TRBD1 (6 bases). This CDR3 spans 17 amino acids. V was pared by 2 bases and J by 2 bases, with 18 bases between. Per germline, CDR1 SGHAT and CDR2 FQDESV (reference sequence). CDR3 sequence (DNA): TGTGCCAGCAGCTTAATCAGGGGCAGCGCAGTTAACACTGAAGCTTTCTTT. This encodes CASSLIRGSAVNTEAFF.

Of note for this clonotype: Sequence at one end of the junction differs from germline and may be a read error. The V gene is TRBV6-5, the J gene TRBJ1-1; 7 bases line up with TRBD1. Germline values: CDR1 MNHEY, CDR2 SVGAGI. The CDR3 has 16 residues. Written as DNA, the CDR3 is TGCGCCAGCAGCCTAGGGACAGACACGATGAACACTGAAGCTTTCTTT. Translated: CASSLGTDTMNTEAFF.

The count of this clonotype is one. Its ends do not fully match the called genes, so a read error is possible. V is TRBV6-4 and J is TRBJ1-3; 7 bases map to TRBD1. In germline, CDR1 is MRHNA, CDR2 SNTAGT. The length of the CDR3 is 17 residues. Written as DNA, the CDR3 is TGTACCAGCAGTGATGTTCAGGGGGTACTCTCTGGAAACGCCATATATTTT. It yields the protein CTSSDVQGVLSGNAIYF.

On this clonotype: This may stem from a read error, because a much larger clone lies one nucleotide away. The V call is TRBV5-1, the J call TRBJ2-5, with D possibly called TRBD1 or TRBD2 (5 bases each). This CDR3 contains 14 residues. V lost 4 bases and J 2 bases, leaving 12 bases between the germline ends. The germline V gene has CDR1 SGHRS and CDR2 YFSETQ. The CDR3 spells CASSQGRIQETQYF. The DNA for the CDR3 is TGCGCCAGCAGCCAGGGACGGATTCAAGAGACCCAGTACTTC.

Concerning this clonotype: The CDR3 end shows no conserved phenylalanine or tryptophan, and so a read error is likely. No DNA is shown, since the ends of the CDR3 on it are uncertain; the CDR3 is the one TCRdb lists. The rearrangement joins TRBV11-1 to TRBJ2-2; the D segment call TRBD1 is taken from the table without a DNA check. Germline CDR1 and CDR2: SGHAT and FQDESV (reference sequence). The CDR3 is made up of 13 amino acids, end residues included. CDR3 in amino acids: CASRGQPPGSCFL.

This clonotype was seen a single time. At one boundary the junction diverges from the germline segment, which might be a read error. The V gene is TRBV4-2, the J gene TRBJ1-4, with D possibly matching TRBD1 (6 bases). Germline V CDR1 and CDR2: LGHNA, YNFKEQ. This CDR3 spans 15 amino acids. As DNA, the CDR3 is TGTGCCAGCAGCCAAGATCTGGGCAGGGGTGAAAGACTGTATTTT. This codes for CASSQDLGRGERLYF.

This clonotype was observed a handful of times. The chain couples TRBV5-1 to TRBJ2-4, with D perhaps TRBD2 (6 bases). CDR3 length: 14 amino acids. Germline loops: CDR1 SGHRS, CDR2 YFSETQ. V lost 2 bases, J lost 5 bases, and 11 bases lay in between. The CDR3 DNA is TGCGCCAGCAGCTTTGCGGGGCTCGAAAACATTCAGTACTTC. This encodes CASSFAGLENIQYF.

This clonotype has just a few counts. The chain links TRBV6-2 or TRBV6-3 to TRBJ2-3; TRBD2 matches at 8 bases. The germline gives CDR1 MNHEY, CDR2 SVGEGT. The CDR3 runs 15 residues. The CDR3 DNA sequence: TGTGCTAGCGGGAAGCGGCATGTGGGCACAGATACGCAGTATTTT. Translation: CASGKRHVGTDTQYF.

As concerns this clonotype: The junction departs from the called germline gene at one end, perhaps through a read error. This sequence joins TRBV11-3 and TRBJ2-3, with D possibly TRBD2 on 6 matching bases. This CDR3 comprises 17 residues. The germline V gene has CDR1 SGHNT and CDR2 YENEEA. The CDR3, as DNA: TGTGCCAGTAGCTTAGAAGGCGCAGTGGGACTGGGAGATACGCAGTATTTT. This translates into CASSLEGAVGLGDTQYF.

This clonotype appeared once. Without the conserved terminal phenylalanine or tryptophan, this CDR3 likely stems from a read error. The chain recombines TRBV12-3 or TRBV12-4 with TRBJ2-7, with 7 bases identical to TRBD1. The V gene end was trimmed by 5 bases and the J gene end by 7 bases; junction bases not matched to a gene: 8. This CDR3 has 13 residues. This CDR3 reads CASSRQGVREQYY. CDR3 in DNA: TGTGCCAGCAGTCGACAGGGCGTGAGGGAGCAGTACTAC.

With respect to this clonotype: A read error may produce the germline difference seen at one junction end. The chain is built from TRBV4-2 and TRBJ2-7, with 10 positions matching TRBD2. The CDR3 sequence is 16 residues long. Germline V CDR1 and CDR2: LGHNA, YNFKEQ. The CDR3 nucleotides read TGTGCCAGCAGCCAAGATGCTAGCGGGAGCTCCTACAAGCAGCACTTC. As protein: CASSQDASGSSYKQHF.

Turning to this clonotype: At one end the junction does not follow the germline gene, possibly because of a read error. The chain has TRBV11-3 and TRBJ2-3; 7 bases match TRBD1. The CDR3 totals 15 residues. From germline, CDR1 is SGHNT and CDR2 YENEEA. As DNA, the CDR3 is TGTGTCAGAAGTTTAGAGGAAGACAGGGCAGATAAGCAGTATTTT. It encodes CVRSLEEDRADKQYF.

The chain couples TRBV11-1 to TRBJ2-2; D call uncertain. Trimming pared 5 bases from V and 2 bases from J, leaving 3 bases between. This CDR3 spans 12 amino acids. Germline V gives CDR1 SGHAT, CDR2 FQDESV (reference sequence). The CDR3 region is CASSSNTGELFF. CDR3 in DNA: TGTGCCAGCAGCAGCAACACCGGGGAGCTGTTTTTT.

CDR3: CASRPSRATYNEQFF. The CDR3 bases are TGTGCCAGCAGACCTAGCAGGGCAACATACAATGAGCAGTTCTTC. The chain joins TRBV28 to TRBJ2-1; D assignment may be TRBD1 or TRBD2 (5 bases each). The CDR3 runs 15 residues. Trimming shortened V by 6 bases and J by 4 bases, and 16 bases separated the two germline ends. Germline lookup yields CDR1 MDHEN and CDR2 SYDVKM. Variable domain in full (rest from reference TRBV28 and TRBJ2-1): DVKVTQSSRYLVKRTGEKVFLECVQDMDHENMFWYRQDPGLGLRLIYFSYDVKMKEKGDIPEGYSVSREKKERFSLILESASTNQTSMYLCASRPSRATYNEQFFGPGTRLTVL.

A note on this clonotype: The junction departs from the called germline gene at one end, perhaps through a read error. The V gene is TRBV20-1, the J gene TRBJ1-2, with D maybe TRBD1 (6 bases). Germline CDR1 reads DFQATT; CDR2 reads SNEGSKA (reference sequence). The CDR3 extends over 13 amino acids. This chain's CDR3 is CSGRDPGARGYSF. CDR3 coding DNA: TGCAGTGGTAGAGATCCGGGGGCAAGAGGCTACAGCTTC.